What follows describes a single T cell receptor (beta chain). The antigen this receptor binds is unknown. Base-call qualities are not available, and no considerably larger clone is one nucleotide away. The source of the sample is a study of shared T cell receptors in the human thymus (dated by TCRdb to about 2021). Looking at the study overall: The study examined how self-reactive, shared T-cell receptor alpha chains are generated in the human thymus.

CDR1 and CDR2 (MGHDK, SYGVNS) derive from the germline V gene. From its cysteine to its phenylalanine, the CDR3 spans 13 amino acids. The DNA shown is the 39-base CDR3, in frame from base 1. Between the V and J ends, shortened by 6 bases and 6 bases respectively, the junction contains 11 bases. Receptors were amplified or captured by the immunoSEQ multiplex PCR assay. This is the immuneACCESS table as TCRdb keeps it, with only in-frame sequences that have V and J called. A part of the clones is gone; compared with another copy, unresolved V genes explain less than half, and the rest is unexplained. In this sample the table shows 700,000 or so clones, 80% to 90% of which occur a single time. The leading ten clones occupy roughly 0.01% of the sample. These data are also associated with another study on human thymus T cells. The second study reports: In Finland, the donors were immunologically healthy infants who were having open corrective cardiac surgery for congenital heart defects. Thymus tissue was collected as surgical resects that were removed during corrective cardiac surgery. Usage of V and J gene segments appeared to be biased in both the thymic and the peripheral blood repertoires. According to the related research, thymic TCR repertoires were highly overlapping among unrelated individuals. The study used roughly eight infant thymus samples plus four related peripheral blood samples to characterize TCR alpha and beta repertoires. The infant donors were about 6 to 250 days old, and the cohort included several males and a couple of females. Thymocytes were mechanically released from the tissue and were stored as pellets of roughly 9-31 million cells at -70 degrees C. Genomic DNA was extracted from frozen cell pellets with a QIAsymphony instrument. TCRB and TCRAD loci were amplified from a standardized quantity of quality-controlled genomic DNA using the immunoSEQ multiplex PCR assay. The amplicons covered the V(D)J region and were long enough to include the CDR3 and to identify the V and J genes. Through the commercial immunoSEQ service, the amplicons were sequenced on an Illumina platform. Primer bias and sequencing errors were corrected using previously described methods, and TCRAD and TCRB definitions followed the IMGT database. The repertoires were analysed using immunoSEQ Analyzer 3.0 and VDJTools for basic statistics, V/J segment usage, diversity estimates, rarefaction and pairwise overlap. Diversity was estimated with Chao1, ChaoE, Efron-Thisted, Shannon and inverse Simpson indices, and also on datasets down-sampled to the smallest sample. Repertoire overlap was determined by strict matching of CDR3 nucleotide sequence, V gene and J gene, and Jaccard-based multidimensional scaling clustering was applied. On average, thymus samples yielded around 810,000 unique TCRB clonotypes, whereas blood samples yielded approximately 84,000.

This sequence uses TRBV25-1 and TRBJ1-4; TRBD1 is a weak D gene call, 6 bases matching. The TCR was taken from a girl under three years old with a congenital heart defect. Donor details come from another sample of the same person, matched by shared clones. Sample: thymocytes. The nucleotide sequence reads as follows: TGTGCCAGCAGCTGCAGGGGAGATGAAAAACTGTTTTTT. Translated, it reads CASSCRGDEKLFF.